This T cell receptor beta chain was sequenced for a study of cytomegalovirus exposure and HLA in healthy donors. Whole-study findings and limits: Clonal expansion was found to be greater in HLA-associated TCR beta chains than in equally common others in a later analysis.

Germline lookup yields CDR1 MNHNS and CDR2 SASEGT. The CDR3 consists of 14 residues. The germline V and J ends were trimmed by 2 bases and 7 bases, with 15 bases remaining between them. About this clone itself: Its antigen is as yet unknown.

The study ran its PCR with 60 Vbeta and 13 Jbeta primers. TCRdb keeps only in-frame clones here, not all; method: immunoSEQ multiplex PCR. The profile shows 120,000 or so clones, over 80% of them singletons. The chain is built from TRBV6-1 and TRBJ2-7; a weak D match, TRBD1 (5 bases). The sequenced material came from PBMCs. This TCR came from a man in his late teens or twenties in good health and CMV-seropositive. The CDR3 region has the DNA TGTGCCAGCAGTGAAAGTACAGGCCCATATGAGCAGTACTTC. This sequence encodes CASSESTGPYEQYF.